Each of the 30 T cell receptor beta chains below was sequenced from the same sample in a study of metastatic and nonmetastatic thyroid tumors. Among the patients, none had received any treatment before thyroid surgery. TCRdb reanalyzed the PCR reads via MiXCR. The table shows some 33,000 clones, with 10% to 13% occurring only once. The sequencing sample was made of blood. The receptor set was obtained from a female donor with papillary thyroid cancer or a benign thyroid nodule (not recorded which). Some clones in this sample may be carry-over from other donors' samples.

About this clone itself: Relative to the germline gene, one junction end is altered; a read error may explain this. The rearrangement joins TRBV3-1 to TRBJ1-4, with D uncertain. CDR3 length: 16 amino acids. Germline V lookup: CDR1 LGHDT, CDR2 YNNKEL (reference sequence). In DNA, the CDR3 is TGTGCCAGCAGCCAAGATTTTCCAATCATGTGTGAAGAACTGTTTTTT. Its translation: CASSQDFPIMCEELFF.

By proportion, this clone is medium-sized. This chain links TRBV12-3 or TRBV12-4 with TRBJ2-3; possible D gene TRBD1, 6 bases. CDR3 length equals 14 residues. V was clipped by 5 bases and J by 0 bases, with 9 bases between them. CDR3 loop: CASSKGHSTDTQYF. The CDR3 DNA reads as TGTGCCAGCAGTAAGGGACATAGCACAGATACGCAGTATTTT.

This clone appeared many times. The genes are TRBV20-1 and TRBJ2-7; D gene uncertain. Trimming pared 3 bases from V and 2 bases from J, leaving 11 bases between. Germline assignment: CDR1 DFQATT and CDR2 SNEGSKA (reference sequence). The CDR3 is 13 residues long. The DNA for the CDR3 is TGCAGTGCTAGCCTGGGTGCTCCCTACGAGCAGTACTTC. Translating gives CSASLGAPYEQYF.

This clone was recorded at least ten times. This chain uses TRBV9 with TRBJ2-1; a weak D match, TRBD2 (6 bases). Trimming left V 0 bases short and J 1 base short, with 14 bases between. Germline V CDR1 and CDR2: SGDLS, YYNGEE. This CDR3 is built from 17 residues. CDR3 coding DNA: TGTGCCAGCAGCGTAGGGGGATCGGCGGGATCCTACAATGAGCAGTTCTTC. It is translated as CASSVGGSAGSYNEQFF. The full variable domain, in which reference TRBV9 and TRBJ2-1 provide the parts outside the CDR3, is DSGVTQTPKHLITATGQRVTLRCSPRSGDLSVYWYQQSLDQGLQFLIQYYNGEERAKGNILERFSAQQFPDLHSELNLSSLELGDSALYFCASSVGGSAGSYNEQFFGPGTRLTVL.

The sample holds many counts of this clone. The chain recombines TRBV6-1 with TRBJ2-7; the match to TRBD1 covers 10 bases. Trimming at V came to 6 bases and at J to 3 bases, leaving 5 bases not matched to a gene. The germline CDR1 and CDR2 sequences are MNHNS and SASEGT. The CDR3 length is 14 residues. CDR3 amino acids: CASRPGQGNYEQYF. In DNA form, the CDR3 reads TGTGCCAGCAGGCCGGGACAGGGGAACTACGAGCAGTACTTC.

The genes are TRBV6-1 and TRBJ1-4; tentative D call: TRBD1 (6 bases). Germline V gene data show CDR1 as MNHNS and CDR2 as SASEGT. The CDR3 extends over 17 amino acids. Trimming stripped 3 bases from V and 7 bases from J, with 21 bases between. The CDR3 DNA follows: TGTGCCAGCAGTGATTGGATTGGCAGGGGTGATGGTGAAAAACTGTTTTTT. Translated: CASSDWIGRGDGEKLFF.

This clone is medium-sized (0.01 to 0.1%) by share. This chain links TRBV6-1 with TRBJ2-1; 11 bases are shared with TRBD2. CDR3 size: 16 residues. The V gene end was trimmed by 7 bases and the J gene end by 6 bases; junction bases not matched to a gene: 11. CDR1 MNHNS and CDR2 SASEGT come from the germline V gene. The CDR3 nucleotides read TGTGCCAGCACTTTGGTAGCGGGAGGGCCAAGCAATGAGCAGTTCTTC. This encodes CASTLVAGGPSNEQFF.

This clone has a count of ten or more. A much larger clone differs from this one at a single base, so this may be a read error. This chain connects TRBV10-1 to TRBJ1-1; D unresolved. This CDR3 is 16 amino acids long. The germline V gene has CDR1 WNHNN and CDR2 SYGVQD (reference sequence). The CDR3 is CASSDAATIRNTGAFF. In nucleotides, the CDR3 is TGCGCCAGCAGTGACGCTGCAACAATTCGGAACACTGGAGCTTTCTTT.

This clone was picked up many times. The V gene is TRBV5-6, the J gene TRBJ1-5, with D possibly matching TRBD1 (6 bases). This CDR3 contains 14 residues. V lost 3 bases and J lost 6, with 13 bases in between. Per germline, CDR1 SGHDT and CDR2 YYEEEE. The CDR3 DNA reads TGTGCCAGCAGCTCGGGGGGGGCAAGTCAGCCCCAGCATTTT. It specifies CASSSGGASQPQHF.

This clone was found a few times. J is TRBJ1-3 and V is TRBV12-3 or TRBV12-4; D possibly corresponds to TRBD1 (5 bases). Between the trimmed V and J ends, which lost 8 bases and 4 bases, there was a span of 15 bases. This CDR3 contains 14 residues. The DNA for the CDR3 is TGTGCCAGCGGGGGGAGGGAGGAGGGAAACACCATATATTTT. Amino acids: CASGGREEGNTIYF.

The V call is TRBV20-1, the J call TRBJ2-1; D is unclear. CDR3 size: 16 residues. Trimming took 0 bases from V and 2 from J, leaving 14 bases between them. Germline lookup yields CDR1 DFQATT and CDR2 SNEGSKA (reference sequence). The CDR3 is CSARERRLIAYNEQFF. Written as DNA, the CDR3 is TGCAGTGCTAGAGAGCGTCGACTTATTGCCTACAATGAGCAGTTCTTC.

This clone was detected ten times or more. This sequence joins TRBV20-1 and TRBJ2-7, with 8 bases matching TRBD1. With 6 bases clipped from V and 6 bases from J, the junction kept 10 bases outside the gene matches. The CDR3 has 13 residues. Germline CDR1 is DFQATT and CDR2 is SNEGSKA (reference sequence). Written as DNA, the CDR3 is TGCAGTGCAATCGCGACAGGGGATTTCGAGCAGTACTTC. Translated: CSAIATGDFEQYF.

In its sample, this clone was seen many times. The chain combines TRBV7-9 with TRBJ2-3, with D uncertain. CDR3 size: 12 residues. Looked up from germline, CDR1 is SEHNR and CDR2 is FQNEAQ (reference sequence). V dropped 1 base and J dropped 6 bases, with 5 bases sitting between them. DNA for the CDR3: TGTGCCAGCAGCTTAGTCGGGGATACGCAGTATTTT. It is translated as CASSLVGDTQYF.

This clone was seen repeatedly, ten times or more. This may be a read error: a much more frequent sequence differs by one nucleotide. Other DNA sequences in the sample encode the same CDR3. The rearrangement joins TRBV30 to TRBJ2-7; TRBD2 is a possible D gene (5 bases). The CDR3 is made up of 11 amino acids. Germline lookup yields CDR1 GTSNPN and CDR2 SVGIG (reference sequence). Trimming removed 7 bases at V and 2 bases at J, with 9 bases between. The CDR3 nucleotides read TGTGCCTACGGGGTCCCCTACGAGCAGTACTTC. It yields the protein CAYGVPYEQYF.

This clone showed up many times. This chain connects TRBV27 to TRBJ2-7, with 10 bases matching TRBD2. Trimming took 2 bases from V and 2 from J; bases not matched to a gene: 6. Germline CDR1 is MNHEY and CDR2 is SMNVEV (reference sequence). The CDR3 sequence is 16 residues long. The CDR3 reads CASSLTLAGAPYEQYF. DNA for the CDR3: TGTGCCAGCAGTTTAACGCTAGCGGGAGCCCCCTACGAGCAGTACTTC.

This clone was found many times. The V call is TRBV20-1, the J call TRBJ2-1, with TRBD2 matching over 10 bases. This CDR3 is 15 amino acids long. The V gene's germline CDR1 is DFQATT and CDR2 SNEGSKA (reference sequence). The junction had 6 bases not matched to a gene; V was cut back by 1 base and J by 6 bases. The DNA for the CDR3 is TGCAGTGCTAGAGGACTAGCGGGCCCCGCCAATGAGCAGTTCTTC. Protein: CSARGLAGPANEQFF.

This clone was found many times. V gene TRBV3-1 combines with J gene TRBJ2-3, with D unresolved. CDR1 and CDR2 (germline): LGHDT, YNNKEL (reference sequence). The CDR3 consists of 15 residues. V was cut by 1 base and J by 6 bases, with 14 bases left in between. This CDR3 reads CASSQVLSLGDTQYF. The DNA of the CDR3 is TGTGCCAGCAGCCAAGTGCTGAGTTTGGGGGATACGCAGTATTTT.

This clone was counted ten times or more. This rearrangement joins TRBV28 to TRBJ2-3; D not resolved. CDR3 length: 13 residues. Germline V gives CDR1 MDHEN, CDR2 SYDVKM. V lost 4 bases and J lost 2, with 7 bases in between. CDR3 bases: TGTGCCAGCAGTTACGGTGCCACAGATACGCAGTATTTT. Its translation is CASSYGATDTQYF. The whole variable domain, filled in from reference TRBV28 and TRBJ2-3, reads DVKVTQSSRYLVKRTGEKVFLECVQDMDHENMFWYRQDPGLGLRLIYFSYDVKMKEKGDIPEGYSVSREKKERFSLILESASTNQTSMYLCASSYGATDTQYFGPGTRLTVL.

This clone was observed at least ten times. This chain joins TRBV11-1 and TRBJ2-7, with no clear D. This CDR3 contains 14 residues. V dropped 0 bases and J dropped 0 bases, with 6 bases sitting between them. CDR1 and CDR2 (germline): SGHAT, FQDESV (reference sequence). CDR3 residues: CASSLAVSSYEQYF. The CDR3 region has the DNA TGTGCCAGCAGCTTAGCGGTTAGCTCCTACGAGCAGTACTTC.

This clone occurred many times. V gene TRBV5-1 combines with J gene TRBJ2-2; D perhaps matches TRBD2 (6 bases). Trimming stripped 4 bases from V and 7 bases from J, with 11 bases between. The CDR3 is 13 residues long. The germline V gene encodes CDR1 SGHRS and CDR2 YFSETQ. Here the CDR3 DNA reads TGCGCCAGCAGCCCGGGACTTTACGGGGAGCTGTTTTTT. Translating it yields CASSPGLYGELFF.

The chain employs TRBV6-2 or TRBV6-3 and TRBJ1-5, with 11 bases lining up with TRBD1. The CDR3 consists of 18 residues. After removal of 2 bases from V and 3 bases from J, the junction contained 9 bases not matched to a gene. Germline V lookup: CDR1 MNHEY, CDR2 SVGEGT. The CDR3 reads CASSYTDRGPEANQPQHF. The CDR3 DNA follows: TGTGCCAGCAGTTACACGGACAGGGGGCCTGAAGCCAATCAGCCCCAGCATTTT.

This clone has more than one count but fewer than ten. CDR3 DNA sequence: TGTGCCAGCGGGGGTGATTATGGCTACACCTTC. It yields the protein CASGGDYGYTF. The V call is TRBV28, the J call TRBJ1-2; TRBD1 is a possible D gene (5 bases). This CDR3 is built from 11 residues. V lost 8 bases and J 5 bases, leaving 9 bases between the germline ends. Germline CDR1 is MDHEN and CDR2 is SYDVKM.

This clone was recorded many times. This chain links TRBV11-2 with TRBJ1-2; D perhaps matches TRBD1 (6 bases). The V end lost 5 bases, the J end lost 8 bases, and 24 bases lay between the germline ends. Germline V gene data show CDR1 as SGHAT and CDR2 as FQNNGV. The CDR3 extends over 16 amino acids. The CDR3 bases are TGTGCCAGCAGCCCAAATGGAAGGTACAGGGTAAAGGGCTACACCTTC. This encodes CASSPNGRYRVKGYTF.

V and J are TRBV2 and TRBJ2-5, with TRBD2 matching 7 bases. Germline V gives CDR1 SNHLY, CDR2 FYNNEI. The J segment lost 7 bases and the V segment lost 6 bases, leaving 11 bases of the junction unmatched. This CDR3 region has 14 residues. Written as DNA, the CDR3 is TGTGCCAGCAGGGGGGACTATTCGGATGGGACCCAGTACTTC. Residues: CASRGDYSDGTQYF.

This chain joins TRBV6-1 and TRBJ2-1; 8 bases line up with TRBD1. The CDR3 has 14 amino acids. With 6 bases clipped from V and 7 bases from J, the junction kept 8 bases outside the gene matches. CDR1 and CDR2 (germline): MNHNS, SASEGT. The CDR3: CASSRQGARNEQFF. DNA for the CDR3: TGTGCCAGCAGCAGGCAGGGGGCGCGTAATGAGCAGTTCTTC.

This clone was observed many times. The V and J genes are TRBV28 and TRBJ2-7, with D perhaps matching TRBD1 (6 bases). Germline V gives CDR1 MDHEN, CDR2 SYDVKM. Trimming left V 0 bases short and J 6 bases short, with 12 bases between. The CDR3 is 14 amino acids. The CDR3 sequence is CASSLWAGDSEQYF. Here the CDR3 DNA reads TGTGCCAGCAGTTTATGGGCAGGGGATAGCGAGCAGTACTTC.

The table lists this clone with many counts. This may come from a read error, since a much larger clone is one base off. The chain has TRBV6-1 and TRBJ2-1, with D maybe TRBD1 (5 bases). Germline-derived CDR1 and CDR2 are MNHNS and SASEGT. This CDR3 contains 13 residues. CDR3 DNA: TGTGCCAGCAGTCCAGGGTTGGGTAATGAGCAGTCCTTC. Protein: CASSPGLGNEQSF.

This clone was observed a handful of times. The chain couples TRBV11-2 to TRBJ2-7; tentative D call: TRBD2 (6 bases). The CDR3 contains 15 residues. Trimming took off 1 base at V and 2 bases at J, with 12 bases between the two ends. CDR1 and CDR2 from the germline V gene are SGHAT and FQNNGV. CDR3 bases: TGTGCCAGCAGCTTAGTCGGGAGTAAGGCCTACGAGCAGTACTTC. Its translation: CASSLVGSKAYEQYF.

The sample holds many counts of this clone. Here the CDR3 DNA reads TGTGCCAGCCTTTCTACAGGCGAGGTGGAGCAGTACTTC. This gives the protein CASLSTGEVEQYF. The chain couples TRBV18 to TRBJ2-7; a weak D match, TRBD1 (5 bases). Looked up from germline, CDR1 is KGHSH and CDR2 is LQKENI. The V end lost 8 bases, the J end lost 7 bases, and 18 bases lay between the germline ends. This CDR3 has 13 amino acids.

The table lists this clone with a count of one. This chain connects TRBV20-1 to TRBJ2-7, with D tentatively TRBD1 (6 bases). Germline CDR1 DFQATT, CDR2 SNEGSKA (reference sequence). V lost 6 bases and J 5 bases, leaving 14 bases between the germline ends. This CDR3 spans 12 amino acids. The CDR3 is CSARGCSHEQYF. The CDR3 region has the DNA TGCAGTGCCAGGGGATGTTCCCACGAGCAGTACTTC.